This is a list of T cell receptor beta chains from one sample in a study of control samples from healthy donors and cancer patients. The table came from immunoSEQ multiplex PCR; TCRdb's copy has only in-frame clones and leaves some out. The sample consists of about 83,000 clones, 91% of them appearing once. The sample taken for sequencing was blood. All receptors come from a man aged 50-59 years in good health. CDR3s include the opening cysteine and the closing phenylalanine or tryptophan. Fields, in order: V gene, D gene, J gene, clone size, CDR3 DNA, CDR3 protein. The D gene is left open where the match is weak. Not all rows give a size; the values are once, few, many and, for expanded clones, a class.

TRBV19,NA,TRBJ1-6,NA,TGTGCCAGTAGGCAAACCCTGGCCGGGGGGAATTCACCCCTCCACTTT,CASRQTLAGGNSPLHF
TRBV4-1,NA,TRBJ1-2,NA,TGCGCCAGCAGCCAAGAAATGACAGTCCAAAGATATGGCTACACCTTC,CASSQEMTVQRYGYTF
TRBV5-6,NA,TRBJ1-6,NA,TGTGCCAGCAGCTTGAACACTGGCTCACCCCTCCACTTT,CASSLNTGSPLHF
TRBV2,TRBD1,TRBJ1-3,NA,TGTGCCAGCACCAGTTTGGAGGGGGCCGGAAACACCATATATTTT,CASTSLEGAGNTIYF
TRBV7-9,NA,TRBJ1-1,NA,TGTGCCAGCAGCTTGGCTTCACTGGGCGGAACTGAAGCTTTCTTT,CASSLASLGGTEAFF
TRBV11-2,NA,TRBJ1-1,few,TGTGCCAGCACGGCAGGGGTAGGGACTGAAGCTTTCTTT,CASTAGVGTEAFF
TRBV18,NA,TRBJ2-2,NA,TGTGCCAGCTCACCACCGGGCAGGACCGGGGAGCTGTTTTTT,CASSPPGRTGELFF
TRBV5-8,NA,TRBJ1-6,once,TGTGCCAGCACCCCTTATTGGGGGAATTCACCCCTCCACTTT,CASTPYWGNSPLHF
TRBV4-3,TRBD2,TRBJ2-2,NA,TGCGCCAGCAGCCAGGCGGGGGGGCATGGCGGGGAGCTGTTTTTT,CASSQAGGHGGELFF
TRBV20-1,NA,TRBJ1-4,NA,TGCAGTGTACAGACTAATGAAAAACTGTTTTTT,CSVQTNEKLFF
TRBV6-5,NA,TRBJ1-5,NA,TGTGCCAGCAGCAGGGGTATCAATCAGCCCCAGCATTTT,CASSRGINQPQHF
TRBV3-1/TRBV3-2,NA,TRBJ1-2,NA,TGTGCCAGCAGCCGAGAACCCGGACAAATGGAGGGCTACACCTTC,CASSREPGQMEGYTF
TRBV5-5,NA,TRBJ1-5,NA,TGTGCCAGCAGCAGGAATAGCAATCAGCCCCAGCATTTT,CASSRNSNQPQHF
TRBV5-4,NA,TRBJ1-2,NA,TGTGCCAGCAGCACTACGGGGACCTATGGCTACACCTTC,CASSTTGTYGYTF
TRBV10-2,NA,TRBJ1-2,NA,TGCGCCAGCAGAGACCCCTGGGCCCGACGCTATGGCTACACCTTC,CASRDPWARRYGYTF
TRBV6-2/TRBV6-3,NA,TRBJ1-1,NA,TGTGCCAGCAGTTCGGGACGCGGGACTGAAGCTTTCTTT,CASSSGRGTEAFF
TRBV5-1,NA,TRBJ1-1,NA,TGCGCCAGCAGCGCTGGTCCGGTAAGAACTGAAGCTTTCTTT,CASSAGPVRTEAFF
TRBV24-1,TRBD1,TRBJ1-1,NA,TGTGCCACCAGTGATAGCGGGACAGGAGCACCGAACACTGAAGCTTTCTTT,CATSDSGTGAPNTEAFF
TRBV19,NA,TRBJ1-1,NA,TGTGCCAGTAGCCCAACCTTAACGGAGATTGCTTTCTTT,CASSPTLTEIAFF
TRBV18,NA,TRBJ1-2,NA,TGTGCCAGCTCACCGGAGGGTTGGGGCTACACCTTC,CASSPEGWGYTF
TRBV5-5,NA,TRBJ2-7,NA,TGTGCCAGCAGCTCCTCCCTCCCCTACGAGCAGTACTTC,CASSSSLPYEQYF
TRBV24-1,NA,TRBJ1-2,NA,TGTGCCACCAGTGACTGGGGGCTCGGCTACACCTTC,CATSDWGLGYTF
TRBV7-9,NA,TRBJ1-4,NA,TGTGCCAGCAGCCCCTCCGGGAGGGAGCATGAAAAACTGTTTTTT,CASSPSGREHEKLFF
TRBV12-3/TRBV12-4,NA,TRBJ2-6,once,TGTGCCAGCATTATGACAGCCATCGGCGTCCTGACTTTC,CASIMTAIGVLTF
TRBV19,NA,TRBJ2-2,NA,TGTGCCAGTAGAGAGACAGTCAACACCGGGGAGCTGTTTTTT,CASRETVNTGELFF
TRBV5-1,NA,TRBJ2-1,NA,TGCGCCAGCAGCTTGGGGCCGGGGGGCCGAAATGAGCAGTTCTTC,CASSLGPGGRNEQFF
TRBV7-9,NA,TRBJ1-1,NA,TGTGCCAGCAGCCCTCACTTAGCCACTGAAGCTTTCTTT,CASSPHLATEAFF
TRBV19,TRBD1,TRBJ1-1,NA,TGTGCCAGTACTTTACAGGGGGCCTACACTGAAGCTTTCTTT,CASTLQGAYTEAFF
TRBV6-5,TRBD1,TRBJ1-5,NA,TGTGCCAGCAGTTACTCCGGGACAGGAATCAATCAGCCCCAGCATTTT,CASSYSGTGINQPQHF
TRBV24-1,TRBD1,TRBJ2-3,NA,TGTGCCACCACTCGAGGGGGCTCGTTGACAGATACGCAGTATTTT,CATTRGGSLTDTQYF
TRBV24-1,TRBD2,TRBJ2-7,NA,TGTGCCACCAGTAACCGGGGGGCCTACGAGCAGTACTTC,CATSNRGAYEQYF
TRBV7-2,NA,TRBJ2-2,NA,TGTGCCAGCAGCTTTACAGGGGAGGACACCGGGGAGCTGTTTTTT,CASSFTGEDTGELFF
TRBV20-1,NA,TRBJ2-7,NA,TGCAGTGCTGGGGGCTACGAGCAGTACTTC,CSAGGYEQYF
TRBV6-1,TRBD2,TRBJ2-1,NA,TGTGCCAGCAGTGAGAAGCGGGGGGGCAGGGATGAGCAGTTCTTC,CASSEKRGGRDEQFF
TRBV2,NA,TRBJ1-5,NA,TGTGCCAGCAGACCGACAGGAAGGAATCAGCCCCAGCATTTT,CASRPTGRNQPQHF
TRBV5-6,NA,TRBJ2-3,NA,TGTGCCAGCAGCTCGCGGGGAGGAGGCACAGATACGCAGTATTTT,CASSSRGGGTDTQYF
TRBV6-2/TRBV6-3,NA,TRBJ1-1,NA,TGTGCCAGCAGTTACTCGGTCATAATTGAAGCTTTCTTT,CASSYSVIIEAFF
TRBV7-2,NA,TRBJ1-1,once,TGTGCCAGCAGCTTAGCGAGCACGGGTGAAGCTTTCTTT,CASSLASTGEAFF
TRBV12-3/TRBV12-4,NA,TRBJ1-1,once,TGTGCCAGCAGTACCAGGGAGAACACTGAAGCTTTCTTT,CASSTRENTEAFF
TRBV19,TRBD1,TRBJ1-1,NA,TGTGCCAGTAGTGGTTATCCGCGGACAGGGATCGCTGAAGCTTTCTTT,CASSGYPRTGIAEAFF
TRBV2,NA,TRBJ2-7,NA,TGTGCCAGCAGGGGACTGGTCCGGGACGAGCAGTACTTC,CASRGLVRDEQYF
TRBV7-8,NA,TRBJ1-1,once,TGTGCCAGCAGCTCGGACAGCAGAACTGAAGCTTTCTTT,CASSSDSRTEAFF
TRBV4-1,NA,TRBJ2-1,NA,TGCGCCAGCAGCCAACCGGGACGCAGCTCCTACAATGAGCAGTTCTTC,CASSQPGRSSYNEQFF
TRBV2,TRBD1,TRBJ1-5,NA,TGTGCCAGCAGTGAAGCCGGGACAGCCCATCAGCCCCAGCATTTT,CASSEAGTAHQPQHF
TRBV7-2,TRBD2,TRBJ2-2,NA,TGTGCCAGCAGCATCGGGACTAGCGGAGGCGGGGAGCTGTTTTTT,CASSIGTSGGGELFF
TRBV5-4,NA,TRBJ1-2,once,TGTGCCAGCAGCTTATACAGGGAGAGGGTTAATGGCTACACCTTC,CASSLYRERVNGYTF
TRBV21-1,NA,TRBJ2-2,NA,TGTGCCAGCAGCCAGAACACCGGGGAGCTGTTTTTT,CASSQNTGELFF
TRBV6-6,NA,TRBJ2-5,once,TGTGCCAGCAGTTACTCCCTCGTTGGAGAGACCCAGTACTTC,CASSYSLVGETQYF
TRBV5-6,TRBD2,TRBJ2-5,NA,TGTGCCAGCAGGGTTAGCGGGGTGTACCAAGAGACCCAGTACTTC,CASRVSGVYQETQYF
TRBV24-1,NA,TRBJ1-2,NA,TGTGCCACCAGTGACCGGCGTTGGGGCCGATATGGCTACACCTTC,CATSDRRWGRYGYTF
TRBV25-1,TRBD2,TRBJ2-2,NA,TGTGCCAGCAGTGAATGGGGGGGCACCGGGGAGCTGTTTTTT,CASSEWGGTGELFF
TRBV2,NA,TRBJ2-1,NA,TGTGCCAGCAGTGAATCGGGACACCCCTGGAATGAGCAGTTCTTC,CASSESGHPWNEQFF